These 20 T cell receptor beta chains were all obtained from the same sample, sequenced in a study of cytomegalovirus exposure and HLA in healthy donors. In the PCR, 60 Vbeta and 13 Jbeta primers were used. Sequencing used immunoSEQ multiplex PCR; TCRdb keeps in-frame clones, though not all of them. The table has over 150,000 clones, roughly 84% seen once. Sequenced sample: PBMCs. Source of these receptors: a boy aged 2-9 years in good health and CMV-seronegative.

This chain uses TRBV2 with TRBJ2-7; D possibly corresponds to TRBD2 (6 bases). V was pared by 6 bases and J by 1 base, with 19 bases between. The CDR3 contains 16 residues. The germline V gene has CDR1 SNHLY and CDR2 FYNNEI. DNA for the CDR3: TGTGCCAGCAGCGTCGGGACTGCCTCCCCATCCTACGAGCAGTACTTC. This sequence encodes CASSVGTASPSYEQYF.

This chain uses TRBV9 with TRBJ2-5, with TRBD1 matching over 7 bases. The CDR3 runs 15 residues. The germline gives CDR1 SGDLS, CDR2 YYNGEE. Trimming took 4 bases from V and 4 from J; bases not matched to a gene: 10. CDR3 loop: CASSRYSRGRETQYF. For the CDR3, the DNA is TGTGCCAGCAGCCGATATTCGAGGGGGCGAGAGACCCAGTACTTC.

Written as DNA, the CDR3 is TGTGCCACCAGCACATTTCAGGGGGCAGGAGAGACTGAAGCTTTCTTT. Its translation: CATSTFQGAGETEAFF. This sequence joins TRBV15 and TRBJ1-1; the match to TRBD1 covers 8 bases. In germline, CDR1 is LNHNV, CDR2 YYDKDF (reference sequence). V gave up 4 bases and J gave up 5 bases; unmatched junction bases: 12. This CDR3 is built from 16 residues. Variable domain in full (rest from reference TRBV15 and TRBJ1-1): DAMVIQNPRYQVTQFGKPVTLSCSQTLNHNVMYWYQQKSSQAPKLLFHYYDKDFNNEADTPDNFQSRRPNTSFCFLDIRSPGLGDTAMYLCATSTFQGAGETEAFFGQGTRLTVV.

Comments on this clone: This sample includes further DNA sequences coding for the same CDR3. This chain links TRBV5-1 with TRBJ2-3; D remains unclear. The CDR3 sequence is 13 residues long. V was clipped by 1 base and J by 0 bases, with 3 bases between them. Germline CDR1 and CDR2: SGHRS and YFSETQ. The CDR3 protein is CASSLQSTDTQYF. The DNA for the CDR3 is TGCGCCAGCAGCTTGCAGAGCACAGATACGCAGTATTTT. The full variable domain, in which reference TRBV5-1 and TRBJ2-3 provide the parts outside the CDR3, is KAGVTQTPRYLIKTRGQQVTLSCSPISGHRSVSWYQQTPGQGLQFLFEYFSETQRNKGNFPGRFSGRQFSNSRSEMNVSTLELGDSALYLCASSLQSTDTQYFGPGTRLTVL.

In its sample, this clone was seen a few times. This chain links TRBV5-6 with TRBJ1-3; 7 nucleotides match TRBD1. From germline, CDR1 is SGHDT and CDR2 YYEEEE. The CDR3 has 15 residues. J lost 1 base, V lost 2 bases, and 3 bases had no gene match. CDR3 bases: TGTGCCAGCAGCTTTCCAGGGGGTTCTGGAAACACCATATATTTT. Protein product: CASSFPGGSGNTIYF.

In this sample, this clone turned up a few times. The chain carries TRBV6-5 and TRBJ2-7, with 8 nucleotides matching TRBD2. There are 14 residues in the CDR3. The germline V gene encodes CDR1 MNHEY and CDR2 SVGAGI. V lost 6 bases, J lost 2 bases, and 6 bases stayed unmatched. CDR3 protein: CASSSGGGAYEQYF. The CDR3 coding sequence is TGTGCCAGCAGCTCGGGGGGGGGAGCCTACGAGCAGTACTTC.

The V call is TRBV19, the J call TRBJ2-1; D may be TRBD2 (5 bases). Germline CDR1 LNHDA, CDR2 SQIVND (reference sequence). The V end was cut by 5 bases, the J end by 4 bases, with 12 bases between. The CDR3 runs to 14 residues. The CDR3 DNA reads TGTGCCAGTAGTGGGCCTAGCATGTACAATGAGCAGTTCTTC. This codes for CASSGPSMYNEQFF.

The V and J genes are TRBV10-3 and TRBJ1-2; TRBD1 aligns across 9 bases. The V gene end was trimmed by 4 bases and the J gene end by 1 base; junction bases not matched to a gene: 4. Per the germline V gene, CDR1 is ENHRY and CDR2 is SYGVKD. CDR3 length: 15 amino acids. The CDR3 reads CAISAGTGSNYGYTF. The CDR3 region has the DNA TGTGCCATCAGTGCCGGGACAGGGAGTAACTATGGCTACACCTTC.

In DNA, the CDR3 is TGTGCCTGGAGTCCATGGACAGAGAAGAACACTGAAGCTTTCTTT. Its protein is CAWSPWTEKNTEAFF. The V call is TRBV30, the J call TRBJ1-1; possible D gene TRBD1, 6 bases. Germline CDR1 and CDR2: GTSNPN and SVGIG (reference sequence). The CDR3 contains 15 residues. The ends were cut back, 2 bases at V and 1 base at J, with 14 bases in the middle.

In its sample, this clone was seen once. This rearrangement joins TRBV6-5 to TRBJ2-1, with a possible D match to TRBD1 (5 bases). Looked up from germline, CDR1 is MNHEY and CDR2 is SVGAGI. V lost 3 bases and J lost 0, with 12 bases in between. The CDR3 covers 16 residues. The CDR3 DNA reads as TGTGCCAGCAGTTATTGGGGCAGAAACTCCTACAATGAGCAGTTCTTC. Encoded protein: CASSYWGRNSYNEQFF.

This sequence joins TRBV14 and TRBJ2-5; 8 nucleotides match TRBD1. Germline-derived CDR1 and CDR2 are SGHDN and FVKESK. Trimming at V came to 2 bases and at J to 9 bases, leaving 20 bases not matched to a gene. This CDR3 is 18 amino acids long. For the CDR3, the DNA is TGTGCCAGCAGCCAACACAGAGTATTCAGGACAGGGCCTGTGGCCCAGTACTTC. Amino acid sequence: CASSQHRVFRTGPVAQYF.

V gene TRBV27 combines with J gene TRBJ1-1; possible D gene TRBD1, 6 bases. The CDR3 is made up of 13 amino acids. From germline, CDR1 is MNHEY and CDR2 SMNVEV (reference sequence). V was clipped by 5 bases and J by 1 base, with 8 bases between them. The DNA of the CDR3 is TGTGCCAGCAGTCCAGGGGCGAACACTGAAGCTTTCTTT. Translated: CASSPGANTEAFF.

J is TRBJ2-3 and V is TRBV25-1; 11 bases agree with TRBD2. With V trimmed by 8 bases and J by 0 bases, 4 bases remained unmatched. The length of the CDR3 is 15 residues. Germline CDR1 reads MGHDK; CDR2 reads SYGVNS. This CDR3 reads CASGRLAGSTDTQYF. The CDR3 DNA reads as TGTGCCAGCGGTAGACTAGCGGGAAGCACAGATACGCAGTATTTT.

V gene TRBV5-4 combines with J gene TRBJ1-1; D perhaps matches TRBD1 (5 bases). This CDR3 is built from 14 residues. Germline CDR1 reads SGHNT; CDR2 reads YYREEE (reference sequence). The V end was cut by 3 bases, the J end by 4 bases, with 13 bases between. CDR3 protein: CASSSPGLITEAFF. Written as DNA, the CDR3 is TGTGCCAGCAGCTCGCCGGGACTCATCACTGAAGCTTTCTTT. The full variable domain, its missing parts supplied by reference TRBV5-4 and TRBJ1-1, is ETGVTQSPTHLIKTRGQQVTLRCSSQSGHNTVSWYQQALGQGPQFIFQYYREEENGRGNFPPRFSGLQFPNYSSELNVNALELDDSALYLCASSSPGLITEAFFGQGTRLTVV.

J is TRBJ2-5 and V is TRBV29-1; 8 bases are shared with TRBD1. With 5 bases clipped from V and 5 bases from J, the junction kept 4 bases outside the gene matches. The CDR3 contains 12 residues. Germline V CDR1 and CDR2: SQVTM, ANQGSEA. CDR3: CSVRNRGETQYF. The CDR3 DNA follows: TGCAGCGTTCGCAACAGGGGGGAGACCCAGTACTTC.

CDR3 in DNA: TGCGCCAGCAGCCAAGTCAACAGGGCGACAGATACGCAGTATTTT. This gives the protein CASSQVNRATDTQYF. The V call is TRBV4-1, the J call TRBJ2-3, with D perhaps TRBD1 (6 bases). This CDR3 region has 15 residues. Germline CDR1 reads MGHRA; CDR2 reads YSYEKL. Trimming pared 1 base from V and 3 bases from J, leaving 11 bases between.

The gene calls are TRBV7-9 and TRBJ2-7; a possible D gene is TRBD1 (5 bases). Germline lookup yields CDR1 SEHNR and CDR2 FQNEAQ (reference sequence). This CDR3 has 14 residues. The V and J ends lost 2 bases and 2 bases respectively, with 10 bases between them. This CDR3 reads CASSLPTDPYEQYF. The CDR3 nucleotides are TGTGCCAGCAGCTTACCGACAGATCCCTACGAGCAGTACTTC. The variable domain in full, with the rest retrieved from reference TRBV7-9 and TRBJ2-7, is DTGVSQNPRHKITKRGQNVTFRCDPISEHNRLYWYRQTLGQGPEFLTYFQNEAQLEKSRLLSDRFSAERPKGSFSTLEIQRTEQGDSAMYLCASSLPTDPYEQYFGPGTRLTVT.

The chain has TRBV27 and TRBJ1-2; D is possibly TRBD1 (6 bases). This CDR3 has 15 amino acids. Germline V gene sequence: CDR1 MNHEY, CDR2 SMNVEV (reference sequence). V lost 5 bases, J lost 5 bases, and 18 bases lay in between. The CDR3 coding sequence is TGTGCCAGCAGTCCGGACAGACGTGGTTCATATGGCTACACCTTC. Its protein is CASSPDRRGSYGYTF.

The chain has TRBV7-2 and TRBJ2-3; TRBD1 matches 7 bases. The germline CDR1 and CDR2 sequences are SGHTA and FQGNSA. The V and J ends lost 5 bases and 4 bases, in that order; junction bases with no gene match: 6. This CDR3 comprises 14 residues. The CDR3 DNA is TGTGCCAGCAGCCGTAACAGGGGAGCAGATACGCAGTATTTT. Translating it yields CASSRNRGADTQYF.

The chain is built from TRBV6-6 and TRBJ1-3, with a possible D match to TRBD1 (6 bases). The CDR3 is made up of 14 amino acids. V was pared by 2 bases and J by 4 bases, with 9 bases between. Germline CDR1 is MNHNY and CDR2 is SVGAGI (reference sequence). CDR3 sequence: CASSYDRPGNTIYF. DNA for the CDR3: TGTGCCAGCAGTTACGACAGGCCCGGAAACACCATATATTTT.